This T cell receptor beta chain was observed in a study of Ad26.COV2.S vaccination and SARS-CoV-2 variants. As for the study in general: Ad26.COV2.S arm of COV1001 included the donor. The vaccine Ad26.COV2.S was put into the muscle once, or twice with 56 days between. Regarding the study as a whole: Spike-specific TCR breadth ran higher among vaccine recipients than placebo recipients.

V lost 3 bases to trimming and J lost 7 bases; unmatched junction nucleotides: 9. This CDR3 is built from 17 residues. CDR1 is SGDLS and CDR2 is YYNGEE in the germline V gene. Treatment given: around 19 received Ad26.COV2.S at low or high dose, single or two shots; several received placebo; per-sample allocation not given. Collection of samples fell on day 63 after the first vaccine or placebo injection. In the case of this clone: The antigen remains undetermined.

Here immunoSEQ multiplex PCR was the method, and the copy in TCRdb shows in-frame clones only, minus some. The sample consists of over 200,000 clones, roughly 90% of them appearing once. The starting material was peripheral blood, obtained in a trial of Ad26.COV2.S vaccine versus placebo. The clonotype comes from a person aged 18-60 years who received the Ad26.COV2.S COVID-19 vaccine or a placebo. This sequence joins TRBV9 and TRBJ2-1; 14 bases are a match to TRBD2. The CDR3 region is CASSARAGTSGSNEQFF. As DNA, the CDR3 is TGTGCCAGCAGCGCCCGCGCCGGGACTAGCGGGAGTAATGAGCAGTTCTTC.